The sequence of this T cell receptor (beta chain) was determined in a study of HIV-infected patients and healthy controls. Study-level points and caveats: Comparisons were complicated because patients and controls had unequal numbers of distinct sequences. CDR3 sharing between individuals was lower in HIV-infected patients than in healthy controls.

No cell fractionation was done, so the repertoire covers all unsorted peripheral blood T cells. The RNA source was a roughly 2.5 ml peripheral blood draw. CDR1 is MGHRA, CDR2 YSYEKL, per germline. The J segment lost 6 bases and the V segment lost 3 bases, leaving 7 bases of the junction unmatched. The CDR3 runs to 15 residues. Reverse transcription used 450 to 650 ng RNA and constant-region primers for alpha and beta. Alpha and beta chain libraries were made separately by chain-specific third strand synthesis with multiplexing indices. The cDNA received a 5' RACE adapter containing a random hexamer plus an SP2 sequencing primer site. TCRdb reprocessed the 5' RACE reads via MiXCR and lists one record per CDR3 protein. This table holds roughly 18,000 distinct CDR3 sequences, around 10% found once. This clonotype was recorded at least ten times. What it binds is unknown.

The sample comprised blood. This TCR derives from an adult in good health. This sequence joins TRBV4-1 and TRBJ1-5; 8 bases align to TRBD1. The CDR3 bases are TGCGCCAGCAGCCAGGGGACAGGAGCAAGTCAGCCCCAGCATTTT. This gives the protein CASSQGTGASQPQHF.